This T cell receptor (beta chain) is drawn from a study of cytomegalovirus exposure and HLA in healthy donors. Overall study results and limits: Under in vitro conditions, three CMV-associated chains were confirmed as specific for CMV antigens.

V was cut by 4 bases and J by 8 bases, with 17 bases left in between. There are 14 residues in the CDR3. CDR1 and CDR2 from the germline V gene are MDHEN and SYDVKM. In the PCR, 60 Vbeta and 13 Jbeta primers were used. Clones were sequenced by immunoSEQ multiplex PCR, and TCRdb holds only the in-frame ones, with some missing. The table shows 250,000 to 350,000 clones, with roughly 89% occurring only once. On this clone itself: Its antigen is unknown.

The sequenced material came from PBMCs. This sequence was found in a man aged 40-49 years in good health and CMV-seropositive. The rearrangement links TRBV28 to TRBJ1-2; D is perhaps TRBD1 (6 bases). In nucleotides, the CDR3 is TGTGCCAGCAGTTCATCTACAGGGTCTCGGGGCTACACCTTC. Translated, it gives CASSSSTGSRGYTF.